The next 29 T cell receptor beta chains were all read from a single sample in a study of blood T cell repertoires in COVID-19. Assay used: immunoSEQ multiplex PCR; TCRdb lists only in-frame clones, some missing. The sample gives some 120,000 clones, 75% to 90% of which show up once; approximately 20% is in the top ten. The specimen sequenced was PBMCs or T cells enriched from blood (not recorded which). All receptors come from a man aged 30 to 45 who had recovered from COVID-19.

This chain joins TRBV10-3 and TRBJ1-1; 8 bases line up with TRBD1. Losses at the gene ends were 3 bases for V and 2 bases for J; bases not matched to a gene: 8. The germline V gene encodes CDR1 ENHRY and CDR2 SYGVKD. CDR3 length: 16 amino acids. The CDR3 coding sequence is TGTGCCATCAGTGATGGGTCAGGGGGCGGAAACACTGAAGCTTTCTTT. This sequence encodes CAISDGSGGGNTEAFF.

This chain uses TRBV29-1 with TRBJ2-1, with 9 bases fitting TRBD2. This CDR3 contains 15 residues. V gave up 5 bases and J gave up 0 bases; unmatched junction bases: 5. Germline V gene lookup returns CDR1 SQVTM and CDR2 ANQGSEA. As DNA, the CDR3 is TGCAGCGTTCCTCGACTAGCGGACTCCTACAATGAGCAGTTCTTC. Its translation: CSVPRLADSYNEQFF.

The chain has TRBV2 and TRBJ1-5; the D gene is possibly TRBD1 (5 bases). Germline CDR1 and CDR2: SNHLY and FYNNEI. This CDR3 region has 13 residues. Trimming removed 7 bases at V and 4 bases at J, with 11 bases between. CDR3 nucleotide sequence: TGTGCCAGCATGAGGGACTCAAATCAGCCCCAGCATTTT. It yields the protein CASMRDSNQPQHF.

This chain joins TRBV15 and TRBJ2-5, with D possibly matching TRBD2 (6 bases). Germline lookup yields CDR1 LNHNV and CDR2 YYDKDF (reference sequence). The CDR3 sequence is 13 residues long. V lost 5 bases and J 3 bases, leaving 10 bases between the germline ends. The CDR3 loop reads CATSGGLEETQYF. CDR3 nucleotides: TGTGCCACCAGCGGGGGACTCGAAGAGACCCAGTACTTC.

The V call is TRBV5-1, the J call TRBJ2-3, with a possible D match to TRBD2 (5 bases). Germline CDR1 reads SGHRS; CDR2 reads YFSETQ. Trimming stripped 0 bases from V and 3 bases from J, with 11 bases between. The CDR3 totals 15 residues. The CDR3 spells CASSLEGVITDTQYF. CDR3 nucleotide sequence: TGCGCCAGCAGCTTGGAGGGAGTGATTACAGATACGCAGTATTTT.

This chain uses TRBV29-1 with TRBJ2-7; maybe TRBD2 (6 bases). This CDR3 contains 12 residues. Germline V gene sequence: CDR1 SQVTM, CDR2 ANQGSEA. Trimming shortened V by 6 bases and J by 3 bases, and 12 bases separated the two germline ends. This CDR3 is CSVTGELYEQYF. The CDR3 DNA sequence: TGCAGCGTGACGGGGGAGCTCTACGAGCAGTACTTC.

J is TRBJ2-4 and V is TRBV5-1, with unresolved D. V lost 0 bases and J lost 0, with 10 bases in between. The germline gives CDR1 SGHRS, CDR2 YFSETQ. The CDR3 consists of 16 residues. CDR3 nucleotides: TGCGCCAGCAGCTTGGAAGAGGATCAAGCCAAAAACATTCAGTACTTC. It translates to CASSLEEDQAKNIQYF.

This clone has a single count. V usage is TRBV19 and J usage is TRBJ2-3; no clear D gene. Trimming cost V 5 bases and J 3 bases, with 6 bases left between them. This CDR3 is built from 12 residues. Germline CDR1 is LNHDA and CDR2 is SQIVND (reference sequence). The CDR3: CASSESTDTQYF. The CDR3 nucleotides read TGTGCCAGTAGTGAGTCGACAGATACGCAGTATTTT.

The chain recombines TRBV5-6 with TRBJ2-4; a possible D gene is TRBD2 (5 bases). With 4 bases removed from V and 5 bases from J, the gap between germline ends came to 16 bases. The V gene's germline CDR1 is SGHDT and CDR2 YYEEEE. The CDR3 runs 15 residues. CDR3: CASSVWTGAENIQYF. The CDR3 region has the DNA TGTGCCAGCAGCGTGTGGACCGGAGCGGAAAACATTCAGTACTTC.

This clone has a single count. This rearrangement joins TRBV2 to TRBJ2-6; the D gene is possibly TRBD1 (5 bases). Trimming removed 1 base from V and 0 bases from J, with 10 bases in between. Germline loops: CDR1 SNHLY, CDR2 FYNNEI. This CDR3 region has 17 residues. The chain's CDR3 is CASSEVQVNSGANVLTF. CDR3 DNA sequence: TGTGCCAGCAGTGAAGTACAGGTAAACTCTGGGGCCAACGTCCTGACTTTC.

This chain links TRBV11-2 with TRBJ2-3; D possibly corresponds to TRBD2 (6 bases). This CDR3 has 15 amino acids. Germline loops: CDR1 SGHAT, CDR2 FQNNGV. The V end lost 2 bases, the J end lost 3 bases, and 12 bases lay between the germline ends. The CDR3: CASSLLGSFTDTQYF. DNA of the CDR3: TGTGCCAGCAGCTTACTCGGGAGCTTTACAGATACGCAGTATTTT.

A few counts support this clone. The chain employs TRBV5-1 and TRBJ2-1, with 11 bases aligning to TRBD2. This CDR3 has 15 amino acids. With V trimmed by 0 bases and J by 8 bases, 4 bases remained unmatched. Germline V gives CDR1 SGHRS, CDR2 YFSETQ. The CDR3 sequence is CASSLVTSGSDEQFF. The CDR3 coding sequence is TGCGCCAGCAGCTTGGTAACTAGCGGGAGCGATGAGCAGTTCTTC.

The rearrangement links TRBV6-5 to TRBJ1-5; D is uncertain. The length of the CDR3 is 14 residues. Trimming cost V 6 bases and J 3 bases, with 12 bases left between them. CDR1 is MNHEY and CDR2 is SVGAGI in the germline V gene. The CDR3 region is CASRPGLTNQPQHF. CDR3 coding DNA: TGTGCCAGCAGACCCGGACTAACCAATCAGCCCCAGCATTTT.

This chain links TRBV5-1 with TRBJ1-1; TRBD1 matches at 7 bases. CDR3 size: 13 residues. Losses at the gene ends were 4 bases for V and 7 bases for J; bases not matched to a gene: 7. Germline V lookup: CDR1 SGHRS, CDR2 YFSETQ. The CDR3 loop is CASSRGQTNEAFF. In DNA, the CDR3 is TGCGCCAGCAGCCGGGGACAGACGAATGAAGCTTTCTTT.

This clone has more than one count but fewer than ten. Its ends do not fully match the called genes, so a read error is possible. This sequence joins TRBV29-1 and TRBJ2-4, with D perhaps matching TRBD1 (5 bases). The CDR3 covers 15 residues. Germline loops: CDR1 SQVTM, CDR2 ANQGSEA. The CDR3 nucleotides read TGCAGCGTTCAAGAAGGGGCCGCAGGTGAAAACATTCAGTACTTC. It is translated as CSVQEGAAGENIQYF. Full variable domain (outside the CDR3, taken from reference TRBV29-1 and TRBJ2-4): SAVISQKPSRDICQRGTSLTIQCQVDSQVTMMFWYRQQPGQSLTLIATANQGSEATYESGFVIDKFPISRPNLTFSTLTVSNMSPEDSSIYLCSVQEGAAGENIQYFGAGTRLSVL.

This chain joins TRBV4-1 and TRBJ1-4; 7 positions match TRBD1. V dropped 0 bases and J dropped 5; count of bases not matched to a gene: 3. CDR3 length equals 15 residues. Germline values: CDR1 MGHRA, CDR2 YSYEKL. This CDR3 reads CASSQDGTANEKLFF. The DNA for the CDR3 is TGCGCCAGCAGCCAAGACGGGACAGCAAATGAAAAACTGTTTTTT.

V usage is TRBV7-9 and J usage is TRBJ2-5; possibly TRBD2 for D (5 bases). This CDR3 spans 15 amino acids. V lost 4 bases, J lost 4 bases, and 16 bases lay in between. Germline CDR1 SEHNR, CDR2 FQNEAQ (reference sequence). The CDR3 loop reads CASSSGSPVVETQYF. DNA for the CDR3: TGTGCCAGCAGCTCGGGATCCCCGGTGGTAGAGACCCAGTACTTC. Full variable domain (rest looked up from reference TRBV7-9 and TRBJ2-5): DTGVSQNPRHKITKRGQNVTFRCDPISEHNRLYWYRQTLGQGPEFLTYFQNEAQLEKSRLLSDRFSAERPKGSFSTLEIQRTEQGDSAMYLCASSSGSPVVETQYFGPGTRLLVL.

The J gene is TRBJ2-7, the V gene TRBV3-1 (or the pseudogene TRBV3-2); D is unclear. This CDR3 region has 18 residues. Germline assignment: CDR1 LGHDT and CDR2 YNNKEL (reference sequence). V shed 1 base and J shed 0 bases, with 19 bases lying between them. CDR3 nucleotides: TGTGCCAGCAGCCAAGGCTCCATGGGCATCAAGAGCTCCTACGAGCAGTACTTC. As protein: CASSQGSMGIKSSYEQYF.

The J gene is TRBJ1-2, the V gene TRBV5-1; perhaps TRBD1 as D (6 bases). CDR1 and CDR2 from the germline V gene are SGHRS and YFSETQ. CDR3 length equals 12 residues. V was clipped by 0 bases and J by 10 bases, with 10 bases between them. The CDR3 nucleotides are TGCGCCAGCAGCTTGGGAGAGGGGGACTACACCTTC. Protein: CASSLGEGDYTF. The complete variable domain, with remaining parts taken from reference TRBV5-1 and TRBJ1-2, reads KAGVTQTPRYLIKTRGQQVTLSCSPISGHRSVSWYQQTPGQGLQFLFEYFSETQRNKGNFPGRFSGRQFSNSRSEMNVSTLELGDSALYLCASSLGEGDYTFGSGTRLTVV.

The chain is built from TRBV19 and TRBJ1-2; the D gene is possibly TRBD1 (6 bases). Germline V gene lookup returns CDR1 LNHDA and CDR2 SQIVND (reference sequence). Between the trimmed V and J ends, which lost 5 bases and 4 bases, there was a span of 14 bases. The CDR3 runs 14 residues. In nucleotides, the CDR3 is TGTGCCAGTAGTGTTACGACAGGCCCCTATGGCTACACCTTC. Protein sequence: CASSVTTGPYGYTF.

This clone showed up just a few times. The genes are TRBV2 and TRBJ1-3, with 7 bases identical to TRBD1. The junction had 13 bases not matched to a gene; V was cut back by 8 bases and J by 0 bases. Germline CDR1 and CDR2: SNHLY and FYNNEI. CDR3 length equals 17 residues. As DNA, the CDR3 is TGTGCCAGCCAAGGAACCGGACAGGCGGCCTCTGGAAACACCATATATTTT. Amino acids: CASQGTGQAASGNTIYF. Together with reference TRBV2 and TRBJ1-3, the CDR3 gives the full variable domain: EPEVTQTPSHQVTQMGQEVILRCVPISNHLYFYWYRQILGQKVEFLVSFYNNEISEKSEIFDDQFSVERPDGSNFTLKIRSTKLEDSAMYFCASQGTGQAASGNTIYFGEGSWLTVV.

The chain employs TRBV19 and TRBJ2-7; tentatively, D is TRBD1 (6 bases). The germline V and J ends were trimmed by 0 bases and 5 bases, with 8 bases remaining between them. CDR3 size: 13 residues. The germline CDR1 and CDR2 sequences are LNHDA and SQIVND (reference sequence). In nucleotides, the CDR3 is TGTGCCAGTAGTATAGATTGGGACAACGAGCAGTACTTC. This translates into CASSIDWDNEQYF.

This chain links TRBV5-1 with TRBJ1-1; the match to TRBD1 covers 8 bases. Germline CDR1 reads SGHRS; CDR2 reads YFSETQ. The CDR3 runs 15 residues. Trimming at V came to 4 bases and at J to 0 bases, leaving 5 bases not matched to a gene. The CDR3 is CASSGGQGVNTEAFF. In nucleotides, the CDR3 is TGCGCCAGCAGCGGCGGACAGGGCGTGAACACTGAAGCTTTCTTT.

This clone turned up a few times. This chain links TRBV6-1 with TRBJ1-2; TRBD1 might be the D (6 bases). This CDR3 spans 16 amino acids. Trimming left V 3 bases short and J 1 base short, with 15 bases between. CDR1 is MNHNS, CDR2 SASEGT, per germline. The CDR3 nucleotides are TGTGCCAGCAGTGAGGGGGACACAGGGATTAACTATGGCTACACCTTC. Its translation is CASSEGDTGINYGYTF.

The V call is TRBV12-5, the J call TRBJ1-2; 11 nucleotides match TRBD1. This CDR3 has 13 amino acids. CDR1 and CDR2 from the germline V gene are LGHNT and FRNRAP. Germline trimming cut 9 bases from V and 7 bases from J; bases unmatched to any gene: 7. As DNA, the CDR3 is TGTGCTAGGCCCGGGACAGGGGGTTTTGGCTACACCTTC. Protein: CARPGTGGFGYTF.

This chain links TRBV2 with TRBJ2-5; TRBD1 matches 9 bases. The V gene end was trimmed by 7 bases and the J gene end by 5 bases; junction bases not matched to a gene: 5. Germline CDR1 SNHLY, CDR2 FYNNEI. This CDR3 spans 13 amino acids. The CDR3 is CASNRDRDETQYF. The CDR3, as DNA: TGTGCCAGCAACCGGGACAGGGACGAGACCCAGTACTTC. The entire variable domain, with the rest obtained from reference TRBV2 and TRBJ2-5, is as follows: EPEVTQTPSHQVTQMGQEVILRCVPISNHLYFYWYRQILGQKVEFLVSFYNNEISEKSEIFDDQFSVERPDGSNFTLKIRSTKLEDSAMYFCASNRDRDETQYFGPGTRLLVL.

The J gene is TRBJ1-2, the V gene TRBV5-6, with TRBD1 as a possible D gene (6 bases). The CDR3 is 14 amino acids. Trimming took off 0 bases at V and 2 bases at J, with 8 bases between the two ends. CDR1 and CDR2 (germline): SGHDT, YYEEEE. CDR3 sequence: CASSLGQVNYGYTF. As DNA, the CDR3 is TGTGCCAGCAGCTTGGGACAGGTCAACTATGGCTACACCTTC.

The genes are TRBV4-1 and TRBJ2-3; D gene ambiguous. Per the germline V gene, CDR1 is MGHRA and CDR2 is YSYEKL. Trimming shortened V by 3 bases and J by 5 bases, and 6 bases separated the two germline ends. The CDR3 spans 12 residues. The CDR3 sequence is CASSHGIDTQYF. The CDR3 DNA reads TGCGCCAGCAGCCACGGTATAGATACGCAGTATTTT.

The rearrangement joins TRBV27 to TRBJ1-1; weak D call: TRBD1 (5 bases). Germline CDR1 and CDR2: MNHEY and SMNVEV (reference sequence). The CDR3 loop spans 13 amino acids. Trimming took off 6 bases at V and 8 bases at J, with 16 bases between the two ends. The CDR3 DNA follows: TGTGCCAGCAGCTTCAAACCCGGGGGAGAAGCTTTCTTT. As protein: CASSFKPGGEAFF.